Listed below are T cell receptor beta chains from one sample, sequenced in a study of cytomegalovirus exposure and HLA in healthy donors. Sequencing used immunoSEQ multiplex PCR; TCRdb keeps in-frame clones, though not all of them. The repertoire holds 100,000 or so clones, with roughly 83% as singletons. The sequencing sample was made of PBMCs. The receptors stem from a female donor in good health and CMV-seropositive. Both conserved end residues are part of each CDR3. The order of the fields is clone size, D gene, J gene, V gene, CDR3 protein, CDR3 DNA. A D gene is named only where the DNA matches it firmly. The size entry is marked missing in some rows and otherwise reads once, few, many or a size class.

clone size: .; D gene: .; J gene: TRBJ2-5; V gene: TRBV5-4; CDR3 protein: CASSLELAKETQYF; CDR3 DNA: TGTGCCAGCAGCTTGGAGCTAGCGAAGGAGACCCAGTACTTC
clone size: .; D gene: TRBD2; J gene: TRBJ2-5; V gene: TRBV11-2; CDR3 protein: CASSLGGLAATQSDQYF; CDR3 DNA: TGTGCCAGCAGCTTAGGGGGACTAGCGGCGACACAGTCGGACCAGTACTTC
clone size: .; D gene: TRBD2; J gene: TRBJ2-7; V gene: TRBV5-1; CDR3 protein: CASKLAGGGVEQYF; CDR3 DNA: TGCGCCAGCAAGCTAGCGGGAGGGGGAGTCGAGCAGTACTTC
clone size: .; D gene: TRBD2; J gene: TRBJ2-5; V gene: TRBV4-1; CDR3 protein: CASSQDFLGGETQYF; CDR3 DNA: TGCGCCAGCAGCCAAGATTTTCTGGGAGGGGAGACCCAGTACTTC
clone size: .; D gene: TRBD1; J gene: TRBJ2-7; V gene: TRBV5-4; CDR3 protein: CASSLTGGESYEQYF; CDR3 DNA: TGTGCCAGCAGCTTAACAGGGGGAGAATCCTACGAGCAGTACTTC
clone size: few; D gene: TRBD2; J gene: TRBJ2-7; V gene: TRBV7-7; CDR3 protein: CASSSGTSGGEQYF; CDR3 DNA: TGTGCCAGCAGCTCGGGGACTAGCGGGGGGGAGCAGTACTTC
clone size: .; D gene: .; J gene: TRBJ2-7; V gene: TRBV7-2; CDR3 protein: CASSPALEQCF; CDR3 DNA: TGTGCCAGCAGCCCCGCGCTGGAGCAGTGCTTC
clone size: .; D gene: .; J gene: TRBJ2-1; V gene: TRBV7-9; CDR3 protein: CSSSLGPISSYNEQFF; CDR3 DNA: TGTTCCAGCAGCTTAGGTCCCATTTCCTCCTACAATGAGCAGTTCTTC
clone size: .; D gene: TRBD2; J gene: TRBJ2-1; V gene: TRBV7-2; CDR3 protein: CASSPGLAGVIF; CDR3 DNA: TGTGCCAGCAGCCCGGGACTAGCGGGTGTGATCTTC
clone size: .; D gene: .; J gene: TRBJ2-2; V gene: TRBV30; CDR3 protein: CAWITGLTNTGELFF; CDR3 DNA: TGTGCCTGGATCACAGGGCTAACGAACACCGGGGAGCTGTTTTTT
clone size: .; D gene: .; J gene: TRBJ2-1; V gene: TRBV5-6; CDR3 protein: CASSLLRGLGNEQFF; CDR3 DNA: TGTGCCAGCAGCTTGTTACGGGGGTTGGGGAATGAGCAGTTCTTC
clone size: .; D gene: .; J gene: TRBJ2-7; V gene: TRBV6-5; CDR3 protein: CASSAHRGGPAEQYF; CDR3 DNA: TGTGCCAGCAGTGCACACAGGGGAGGCCCGGCCGAGCAGTACTTC
clone size: .; D gene: .; J gene: TRBJ2-7; V gene: TRBV6-6; CDR3 protein: CASRGGPYEQYF; CDR3 DNA: TGTGCCAGCAGGGGGGGTCCCTACGAGCAGTACTTC
clone size: .; D gene: .; J gene: TRBJ1-3; V gene: TRBV19; CDR3 protein: CASSIGQGSSGNTIYF; CDR3 DNA: TGTGCCAGTAGTATAGGGCAGGGGAGCTCTGGAAACACCATATATTTT
clone size: .; D gene: .; J gene: TRBJ1-4; V gene: TRBV6-5; CDR3 protein: CASKAGVKEKLFF; CDR3 DNA: TGTGCCAGCAAAGCGGGGGTTAAGGAAAAACTGTTTTTT
clone size: few; D gene: TRBD2; J gene: TRBJ2-7; V gene: TRBV29-1; CDR3 protein: CSVLGLAGTSYEQYF; CDR3 DNA: TGCAGCGTTCTAGGACTAGCGGGGACCTCCTACGAGCAGTACTTC
clone size: .; D gene: .; J gene: TRBJ1-4; V gene: TRBV6-1; CDR3 protein: CASSLTFATNEKLFF; CDR3 DNA: TGTGCCAGCAGTTTAACATTTGCAACTAATGAAAAACTGTTTTTT
clone size: .; D gene: .; J gene: TRBJ2-1; V gene: TRBV5-6; CDR3 protein: CASSSPGIYNEQFF; CDR3 DNA: TGTGCCAGCAGCTCGCCGGGAATTTACAATGAGCAGTTCTTC
clone size: .; D gene: TRBD2; J gene: TRBJ2-3; V gene: TRBV15; CDR3 protein: CATSRELAGPTDTQYF; CDR3 DNA: TGTGCCACCAGCAGAGAACTAGCGGGCCCCACAGATACGCAGTATTTT
clone size: once; D gene: .; J gene: TRBJ2-7; V gene: TRBV7-9; CDR3 protein: CASSFISYEQYF; CDR3 DNA: TGTGCCAGCAGCTTCATCTCCTACGAGCAGTACTTC
clone size: .; D gene: .; J gene: TRBJ1-1; V gene: TRBV7-2; CDR3 protein: CASSPPMGGRNTEAFF; CDR3 DNA: TGTGCCAGCAGCCCCCCCATGGGAGGCAGGAACACTGAAGCTTTCTTT
clone size: .; D gene: .; J gene: TRBJ2-3; V gene: TRBV7-2; CDR3 protein: CASSFRQSTDTQYF; CDR3 DNA: TGTGCCAGCAGCTTCCGACAAAGTACAGATACGCAGTATTTT
clone size: .; D gene: TRBD1; J gene: TRBJ2-5; V gene: TRBV9; CDR3 protein: CASSVAGRGETQYF; CDR3 DNA: TGTGCCAGCAGCGTAGCTGGCAGGGGGGAGACCCAGTACTTC
clone size: .; D gene: .; J gene: TRBJ1-1; V gene: TRBV15; CDR3 protein: CATSRGGEGDTEAFF; CDR3 DNA: TGTGCCACCAGCAGAGGGGGGGAGGGCGACACTGAAGCTTTCTTT
clone size: .; D gene: .; J gene: TRBJ1-1; V gene: TRBV18; CDR3 protein: CASSPPGPRSMEAFF; CDR3 DNA: TGTGCCAGCTCACCACCGGGTCCGCGGAGCATGGAAGCTTTCTTT
clone size: .; D gene: .; J gene: TRBJ2-5; V gene: TRBV5-4; CDR3 protein: CASSLTLQETQYF; CDR3 DNA: TGTGCCAGCAGCTTGACCCTACAAGAGACCCAGTACTTC
clone size: few; D gene: .; J gene: TRBJ1-6; V gene: TRBV30; CDR3 protein: CAWSVADNNSPLHF; CDR3 DNA: TGTGCCTGGAGTGTAGCCGATAATAATTCACCCCTCCACTTT
clone size: .; D gene: .; J gene: TRBJ2-7; V gene: TRBV4-3; CDR3 protein: CASSQDLLQDTYEQYF; CDR3 DNA: TGCGCCAGCAGCCAAGATCTGTTACAGGATACCTACGAGCAGTACTTC
clone size: .; D gene: TRBD2; J gene: TRBJ2-3; V gene: TRBV12-5; CDR3 protein: CASGFQSGTIRTQYF; CDR3 DNA: TGTGCTAGTGGTTTCCAAAGCGGGACTATAAGGACGCAGTATTTT
clone size: .; D gene: .; J gene: TRBJ2-7; V gene: TRBV15; CDR3 protein: CATSESYRAGTKKYEQYF; CDR3 DNA: TGTGCCACCAGCGAGTCGTACCGGGCGGGAACTAAGAAATACGAGCAGTACTTC
clone size: .; D gene: .; J gene: TRBJ2-1; V gene: TRBV11-2; CDR3 protein: CASSLDQARGEQFF; CDR3 DNA: TGTGCCAGCAGCTTAGATCAAGCCCGCGGGGAGCAGTTCTTC
clone size: .; D gene: .; J gene: TRBJ1-3; V gene: TRBV21-1; CDR3 protein: CASSNSGPGSGNTIYF; CDR3 DNA: TGTGCCAGCAGCAATTCCGGACCGGGATCTGGAAACACCATATATTTT
clone size: .; D gene: TRBD1; J gene: TRBJ1-1; V gene: TRBV19; CDR3 protein: CASSTDRAWAEAFF; CDR3 DNA: TGTGCCAGTAGCACGGACAGGGCCTGGGCTGAAGCTTTCTTT
clone size: .; D gene: TRBD2; J gene: TRBJ2-7; V gene: TRBV4-1; CDR3 protein: CASSPPGGDEQYF; CDR3 DNA: TGCGCCAGCAGCCCCCCGGGGGGGGACGAGCAGTACTTC